A selection of T cell receptor beta chains follows, all from one sample in a study of human T cells and chemical hapten exposure. TCRdb re-analysed the RACE reads in MiXCR, keeping a single row per CDR3 protein. The table shows more than 90,000 distinct CDR3 sequences, with 9.5% to 12% occurring only once. The material sequenced was whole blood, taken in connection with sensitization to the hapten diphenylcyclopropenone (DPC). Receptors originate from a woman in her forties with alopecia areata. Some clones in this sample may be carry-over from other donors' samples. Each CDR3 is given with its conserved first and last residue. A D gene is named only where the DNA matches it firmly.

D	J	V	CDR3
TRBD2	TRBJ2-1	TRBV20-1	CSARGLAGENQFF
NA	TRBJ2-6	TRBV30	CAGGTGANVLTF
NA	TRBJ2-6	TRBV29-1	CSVSGSGSGANVLTF
NA	TRBJ1-2	TRBV3-1	CASSRDPNYGYTF
TRBD2	TRBJ2-5	TRBV29-1	CSVETSGRVGETQYF
NA	TRBJ1-1	TRBV29-1	CSSVEGHLNTEAFF
NA	TRBJ2-7	TRBV7-9	CASTRGYEQYF
TRBD2	TRBJ2-5	TRBV5-6	CASSLWSSGGQETQYF
NA	TRBJ2-3	TRBV2	CASSAGIRTDTQYF
NA	TRBJ2-5	TRBV4-3	CASSQEGGWRIQETQYF
TRBD1	TRBJ1-1	TRBV20-1	CSAPRRGLPEAFF
TRBD1	TRBJ1-5	TRBV10-3	CATADRADGPQHF
NA	TRBJ1-1	TRBV30	CAWAQGRNAEAFF
TRBD2	TRBJ2-7	TRBV28	CASSPRGRAYEQYF
NA	TRBJ2-7	TRBV28	CASSLGVKQSYEQYF
NA	TRBJ2-1	TRBV28	CASSSPTDSYNEQFF
NA	TRBJ2-2	TRBV9	CASSLGRDLSTGELFF
NA	TRBJ2-5	TRBV5-1	CASSLGSTEETQYF
NA	TRBJ2-3	TRBV25-1	CASSQLLAGGTDTQYF
TRBD1	TRBJ2-7	TRBV12-3/TRBV12-4	CASSRRGQAVSYEQYF
TRBD2	TRBJ2-3	TRBV7-9	CASSLGTSGVGGTQYF
NA	TRBJ2-3	TRBV11-2	CASLRSGTDTQYF
TRBD1	TRBJ1-2	TRBV29-1	CSVTWTGGYGYTF
TRBD1	TRBJ2-3	TRBV7-6	CASSLSTGQTTDTQYF
NA	TRBJ1-5	TRBV7-9	CASSLSGLNQPQHF
NA	TRBJ1-3	TRBV6-6	CASTRGGTGNTIYF
NA	TRBJ1-1	TRBV10-3	CAISAADTEAFF
NA	TRBJ2-3	TRBV7-2	CASSTRRDTDTQYF
NA	TRBJ2-5	TRBV29-1	CSVGRSQETQYF
NA	TRBJ2-7	TRBV28	CASSLGGGRGEQYF
NA	TRBJ2-1	TRBV12-3/TRBV12-4	CASSLGGNEQFF
NA	TRBJ1-6	TRBV14	CASSQEVPSSALHF
TRBD1	TRBJ2-2	TRBV12-3/TRBV12-4	CASSSQGAFGELFF
NA	TRBJ2-1	TRBV10-2	CASSPSSGTSYNEQFF
TRBD1	TRBJ2-7	TRBV6-5	CASRRQGFKFYEQYF
TRBD2	TRBJ2-5	TRBV7-3	CASSQGASGGAQETQYF
TRBD2	TRBJ2-3	TRBV20-1	CSARGPTGTSGHTDTQYF
NA	TRBJ2-5	TRBV29-1	CSVGQYQETQYF
NA	TRBJ1-1	TRBV6-2/TRBV6-3	CASSYSRRDLNTEAFF
NA	TRBJ1-1	TRBV11-2	CASSDSPGNNTEAFF
NA	TRBJ2-1	TRBV20-1	CSAGGLFEQFF
NA	TRBJ2-3	TRBV18	CASSPVGTDTQYF
TRBD2	TRBJ2-2	TRBV7-2	CASRPGGPVVGELFF
NA	TRBJ2-6	TRBV27	CASSLTGGANVLTF
NA	TRBJ1-1	TRBV3-1	CASSQNLATEAFF
TRBD1	TRBJ1-2	TRBV6-6	CASSFLRQGGEGYTF
NA	TRBJ1-1	TRBV14	CASSQDRGRSTEAFF
TRBD1	TRBJ2-5	TRBV6-2/TRBV6-3	CASSYAVRDRHETQYF
NA	TRBJ1-5	TRBV27	CASSLMRDQPQHF
TRBD1	TRBJ2-5	TRBV5-5	CASSSTGVETQYF
NA	TRBJ2-2	TRBV4-2	CASSQDRGPGELFF
NA	TRBJ2-1	TRBV7-9	CASSLENDHNEQFF
NA	TRBJ1-6	TRBV14	CASSQGRGRTLHF
TRBD1	TRBJ1-4	TRBV7-9	CASSSGQMNEKLFF
NA	TRBJ2-7	TRBV4-2	CASSQAGDSYEQYF